This entry is about one TCR beta chain. The data belong to a study of blood T cell repertoires in COVID-19. In the study overall: Acute and convalescent COVID-19 samples came from the United States, Italy and Spain.

From germline, CDR1 is KGHSH and CDR2 LQKENI. This CDR3 has 16 residues. V lost 6 bases and J lost 5; bases outside the gene matches: 12. Source study methods: Amplification of reference gene primers was used by the study to estimate nucleated cell counts. TCRdb keeps only in-frame clones here, not all; method: immunoSEQ multiplex PCR. The D gene and trimming were derived from the DNA, and the V and J assignments and clone size from that table. Among 130,000 or so clones listed, 84% were seen once. V usage is TRBV18 and J usage is TRBJ2-1; 8 nucleotides line up with TRBD2. The clonotype originates from a man between 60 and 75 years old with acute or convalescent COVID-19. The sequencing sample was made of peripheral blood. The CDR3 sequence is CASSPRSGSVDNEQFF. DNA for the CDR3: TGTGCCAGCTCCCCCCGGAGCGGGAGTGTCGACAATGAGCAGTTCTTC.